The rows below give T cell receptor beta chains drawn from one sample of a study of blood T cell repertoires in COVID-19. The protocol was immunoSEQ multiplex PCR, while the TCRdb copy is restricted to in-frame clones and leaves out a portion. The sample has some 250,000 clones; around 90% are singletons. The sample was PBMCs or T cells enriched from blood (not recorded which). All receptors derive from a middle-aged woman with acute COVID-19. Both conserved end residues are part of each CDR3. A D gene is named only where the DNA matches it firmly. The listing skips clone size in some rows; elsewhere it reads once, few, many or a size class.

d_gene	v_gene	j_gene	abundance	CDR3nt	CDR3aa
-	TRBV10-3	TRBJ1-1	-	TGTGCCATCAGTGATTATCTTAACACTGAAGCTTTCTTT	CAISDYLNTEAFF
-	TRBV5-4	TRBJ2-3	-	TGTGCCAGCAGCTCCGCAGCAGTGCGGACTAGCACAGATACGCAGTATTTT	CASSSAAVRTSTDTQYF
TRBD1	TRBV10-3	TRBJ1-4	-	TGTGCCACCGGACAGGGGGATACTAATGAAAAACTGTTTTTT	CATGQGDTNEKLFF
-	TRBV5-1	TRBJ2-5	-	TGCGCCAGCAGCTTCTCTGGGGCAGGGGACCAAGAGACCCAGTACTTC	CASSFSGAGDQETQYF
-	TRBV5-1	TRBJ2-1	-	TGCGCCAGCAGCTCGGGACTTACGATGATCAATGAGCAGTTCTTC	CASSSGLTMINEQFF
TRBD1	TRBV30	TRBJ2-7	-	TGTGCCTTTGGGACAGGGAGCTACGAGCAGTACTTC	CAFGTGSYEQYF
TRBD2	TRBV6-5	TRBJ2-5	-	TGTGCCAGCAGTTACTCTAGCGGGGGCCCAGAGACCCAGTACTTC	CASSYSSGGPETQYF
-	TRBV20-1	TRBJ2-1	-	TGCAGTGCTAGAGCCCATAGAGAGCAGTTCTTC	CSARAHREQFF
-	TRBV5-1	TRBJ2-3	-	TGCGCCAGCAGCCAGGGTGGGGGCCTAGATACGCAGTATTTT	CASSQGGGLDTQYF
-	TRBV6-5	TRBJ1-1	-	TGTGCCAGCACCGGACAGCGAGTCACTGAAGCTTTCTTT	CASTGQRVTEAFF
TRBD2	TRBV15	TRBJ2-5	-	TGTGCCACCAGCAGGGACCGACTAGCGGGAGGGATCCAAGAGACCCAGTACTTC	CATSRDRLAGGIQETQYF
-	TRBV18	TRBJ1-1	few	TGTGCCAGCTCAACCCAGGGTCACACTGAAGCTTTCTTT	CASSTQGHTEAFF
TRBD1	TRBV6-1	TRBJ2-4	-	TGTGCCAGCAGTGAAGCGAGGGGGGGGACAGGGTTGGACATTCAGTACTTC	CASSEARGGTGLDIQYF
TRBD1	TRBV19	TRBJ1-5	once	TGTGCCAGCCGAGGGGACAGGGGGTTCAATCAGCCCCAGCATTTT	CASRGDRGFNQPQHF
-	TRBV6-5	TRBJ1-6	-	TGTGCCAGCAGTTACTCGGGAGAAAATTCACCCCTCCACTTT	CASSYSGENSPLHF
TRBD2	TRBV19	TRBJ2-1	once	TGTGCCAGTAGTATACTAGCGGGGGAGTACAATGAGCAGTTCTTC	CASSILAGEYNEQFF
-	TRBV3-1/TRBV3-2	TRBJ1-1	-	TGTGCCAGGTATAGGGGTCTTACTGAAGCTTTCTTT	CARYRGLTEAFF
TRBD1	TRBV19	TRBJ1-1	-	TGTGCCAGTAGTATGGGGCAGGGGGCTAATATGAACACTGAAGCTTTCTTT	CASSMGQGANMNTEAFF
TRBD2	TRBV3-1/TRBV3-2	TRBJ2-5	-	TGTGCCAGCAGCCCGGGACTAGCGGGAGGAGGAGAGACCCAGTACTTC	CASSPGLAGGGETQYF
-	TRBV28	TRBJ1-2	-	TGTGCCAGCAGCCTTCAAGGGACAAGATTCTACACCTTC	CASSLQGTRFYTF
TRBD1	TRBV19	TRBJ2-5	many	TGTGCCAGTAGTCCAGGGACAGGGGGGGTGAAGACCCAGTACTTC	CASSPGTGGVKTQYF
TRBD1	TRBV11-3	TRBJ2-7	few	TGTGCCAGCAGCTCAAGCGGGGACAGGGTCTACGAGCAGTACTTC	CASSSSGDRVYEQYF
TRBD1	TRBV6-5	TRBJ1-1	-	TGTGCCAGCAGTTCCGCCGGGACAGAACCTGAAGCTTTCTTT	CASSSAGTEPEAFF
-	TRBV11-2	TRBJ1-3	-	TGTGCCAGCAGCTTAGAACGGAGTGGAAACACCATATATTTT	CASSLERSGNTIYF
-	TRBV5-8	TRBJ2-3	once	TGTGCCAGCAGCTTGGCCGCGGTTGATACGCAGTATTTT	CASSLAAVDTQYF
TRBD1	TRBV18	TRBJ1-1	-	TGTGCCAGCTCACCATTTTCAGGGGGCATGAACACTGAAGCTTTCTTT	CASSPFSGGMNTEAFF
TRBD2	TRBV7-6	TRBJ2-7	-	TGTGCCAGCAGCTTAGAAGCGGGGGGGCTCAACGAGCAGTACTTC	CASSLEAGGLNEQYF
-	TRBV24-1	TRBJ2-5	-	TGTGCCACCAGTGGTGGAGAGAGGTACCAAGAGACCCAGTACTTC	CATSGGERYQETQYF
TRBD1	TRBV14	TRBJ1-6	-	TGTGCCAGCAGCCAAGGGGACAGTTATAATTCACCCCTCCACTTT	CASSQGDSYNSPLHF
TRBD1	TRBV5-4	TRBJ2-7	-	TGTGCCAGCAGCTCGACAGGGGGCATCGACGAGCAGTACTTC	CASSSTGGIDEQYF
-	TRBV2	TRBJ2-1	-	TGTGCCAGCAGTGATGGCCTGTTCCCCTACAATGAGCAGTTCTTC	CASSDGLFPYNEQFF
TRBD1	TRBV5-1	TRBJ1-1	-	TGCGCCAGCAGCGCCGAGACAGGGGGCGCAGCTGAAGCTTTCTTT	CASSAETGGAAEAFF
TRBD1	TRBV19	TRBJ1-2	-	TGTGCCAGTAGTGGAACCGGGACAGGGGATCTAATTTATGGCTACACCTTC	CASSGTGTGDLIYGYTF
TRBD2	TRBV4-2	TRBJ2-1	-	TGTGCCAGCAGCCAAGCGGCTAGCGGGACCTACAATGAGCAGTTCTTC	CASSQAASGTYNEQFF
-	TRBV7-3	TRBJ2-2	few	TGTGCCAGCAGCTTTAGAACCGGGGAGCTGTTTTTT	CASSFRTGELFF
-	TRBV12-3/TRBV12-4	TRBJ1-2	-	TGTGCCAGCAGCTCTCAGGGGTATGGCTACACCTTC	CASSSQGYGYTF
TRBD1	TRBV7-9	TRBJ1-5	-	TGTGCCAGCAGCCCCGGGACAGGGTACTCCAATCAGCCCCAGCATTTT	CASSPGTGYSNQPQHF
TRBD2	TRBV6-5	TRBJ2-1	-	TGTGCCAGCAGGAGGGAGCGGGAGGTCTACAATGAGCAGTTCTTC	CASRREREVYNEQFF
-	TRBV7-2	TRBJ1-3	once	TGTGCCAGCAGCGTACAGGGTCCCACGGCTGGAAACACCATATATTTT	CASSVQGPTAGNTIYF
-	TRBV30	TRBJ1-2	-	TGTGCCTGGGGAAGGGGCAACTATGGCTACACCTTC	CAWGRGNYGYTF
-	TRBV4-1	TRBJ2-1	once	TGCGCCAGCAGAGAGGAACTAGCACTCTCCTACAATGAGCAGTTCTTC	CASREELALSYNEQFF
-	TRBV3-1/TRBV3-2	TRBJ2-3	once	TGTGCCAGCAGCCAAGATTCCCAGGAGGGCCATTTAATCACAGATACGCAGTATTTT	CASSQDSQEGHLITDTQYF
TRBD2	TRBV7-2	TRBJ2-7	-	TGTGCCAGCAGCCCTCGTTTAGCGGGGGGCTCCTACGAGCAGTACTTC	CASSPRLAGGSYEQYF
TRBD1	TRBV2	TRBJ1-6	-	TGTGCCAGCAGCTTTAGGACAGGGCTAAGTTCACCCCTCCACTTT	CASSFRTGLSSPLHF
TRBD1	TRBV6-5	TRBJ2-7	-	TGTGCCAGCAGCCCCGGGACAGGGGGCCCCTACGAGCAGTACTTC	CASSPGTGGPYEQYF
-	TRBV4-2	TRBJ1-1	-	TGTGCCAGCAGCCCTCCCGTTCTTAACACTGAAGCTTTCTTT	CASSPPVLNTEAFF
-	TRBV18	TRBJ1-2	-	TGTGCCAGCTACGACACAGGGAATGGCTACACCTTC	CASYDTGNGYTF